The 9 T cell receptor beta chains in this list originate from one sample, sequenced in a study of tumor-infiltrating lymphocytes in primary liver carcinoma. From unsorted bulk tissue weighing roughly 17-32 mg, DNA and RNA were co-extracted. The investigators made TCR beta cDNA from 400 to 500 ng total RNA, using a constant-region primer. Libraries for TCR beta were built through three nested multiplex PCR rounds, which together made up a slightly modified ARM-PCR procedure. Amplification in the first two PCR rounds was performed using TRBV1-TRBV30 forward primers and a C-beta reverse primer for roughly 9 cycles each. Each CDR3 protein gets one entry after TCRdb re-called the multiplex PCR reads with MiXCR. The data show 90,000 to 110,000 distinct CDR3 sequences, around 84% seen once. The sample consisted of liver tumor tissue from sampling region 3. Described subset: tumor region T3, left-lateral pole. The source of these receptors is a man aged 40-55 years with primary liver carcinoma and hepatitis B virus infection.

This chain joins TRBV6-1 and TRBJ2-7; D may be TRBD2 (7 bases). CDR3 size: 14 residues. The germline gives CDR1 MNHNS, CDR2 SASEGT. The CDR3 DNA reads as TGTACCATTGATAAAGACTCGGGGGGCAACGAGCAGTACTTC. Translated: CTIDKDSGGNEQYF.

The V call is TRBV5-4, the J call TRBJ2-7; 8 positions match TRBD1. Unmatched junction bases numbered 4, after V lost 8 bases and J lost 0 bases. The CDR3 contains 13 residues. CDR1 is SGHNT, CDR2 YYREEE, per germline (reference sequence). The CDR3 spells CASTGQGSYEQYF. In nucleotides, the CDR3 is TGTGCCAGTACCGGACAGGGCTCCTACGAGCAGTACTTC.

Only a few counts were recorded for this clonotype. Germline and junction disagree at one end, which may indicate a read error. The V call is TRBV6-1, the J call TRBJ2-1; the match to TRBD2 covers 10 bases. The length of the CDR3 is 15 residues. Per germline, CDR1 MNHNS and CDR2 SASEGT. The CDR3 DNA reads as TGTACCAGTAGAGAAGCGGGAGGGATCTACAATGAGCAGTTCTTC. It specifies CTSREAGGIYNEQFF.

As concerns this clonotype: An end of the junction does not agree with germline; a read error may underlie this. The CDR3 spells CVSSSGALAKYF. The CDR3 coding sequence is TGTGTCAGCAGCTCTGGCGCTCTGGCCAAGTACTTC. V is TRBV11-1 and J is TRBJ2-5; D not resolved. Germline loops: CDR1 SGHAT, CDR2 FQDESV (reference sequence). The CDR3 consists of 12 residues.

As regards this clonotype: Here the CDR3 omits its conserved ending phenylalanine or tryptophan, so a read error is the likely source. J is TRBJ2-1 and V is TRBV4-2, with 8 bases fitting TRBD1. The CDR3 has 16 residues. Germline V lookup: CDR1 LGHNA, CDR2 YNFKEQ. J was trimmed by 8 bases and V by 3 bases; bases with no gene match: 12. CDR3 protein: CASSHAGGQENDEQFL. The DNA of the CDR3 is TGTGCCAGCAGCCACGCCGGGGGACAGGAGAACGATGAGCAGTTCTTA.

Note on this clonotype: An end of the junction does not agree with germline; a read error may underlie this. This chain joins TRBV12-3 or TRBV12-4 and TRBJ2-1; a possible D gene is TRBD1 (6 bases). This CDR3 is 16 amino acids long. CDR3 region: CASSPPETGPYNEQCF. DNA for the CDR3: TGTGCCAGCAGTCCACCCGAGACAGGCCCTTACAATGAGCAGTGCTTC.

A word on this clonotype: One junction end does not reproduce the germline sequence, and a read error may be involved. The DNA for the CDR3 is TGTGCCAGCAGTTCCAGGGGTCACCCCCTGCATTTT. It is translated as CASSSRGHPLHF. This chain joins TRBV28 and TRBJ1-5, with D tentatively TRBD1 (6 bases). Germline lookup yields CDR1 MDHEN and CDR2 SYDVKM. This CDR3 is 12 amino acids long.

Comment on this clonotype: It may be a read error: a sequence one base away is much more abundant. The rearrangement joins TRBV9 to TRBJ2-7; 8 bases fit TRBD1. This CDR3 is built from 15 residues. Germline-derived CDR1 and CDR2 are SGDLS and YYNGEE. Trimming removed 0 bases from V and 4 bases from J; junction bases left unmatched: 6. The CDR3 here is CASSVGDRSKYEQYF. For the CDR3, the DNA is TGTGCCAGCAGCGTAGGGGACAGGTCGAAGTACGAGCAGTACTTC.

This clonotype was picked up a small number of times. Being one base from a much bigger clone, this may be a read error. The chain recombines TRBV28 with TRBJ2-6; weak D call: TRBD2 (5 bases). The V gene's germline CDR1 is MDHEN and CDR2 SYDVKM. There are 16 residues in the CDR3. V lost 10 bases and J lost 0, with 16 bases in between. DNA for the CDR3: TGTGCCACCGCCCCAGAGGGCGTCTCTGGGGCCAACGTCCTGACTTTC. Translation gives CATAPEGVSGANVLTF.